Sequencing of this T cell receptor (beta chain) was carried out in a study of blood T cells in healthy people across ages. Primed by a sample-barcoded 5' primer and a J-beta primer mix, a second PCR proceeded for 7 to 11 cycles. Every cDNA molecule carried a tag from a template-switch adaptor bearing 12 random nucleotides. All samples gave at least 3 million CDR3-containing paired-end reads. TCRdb re-called the 5' RACE reads with MiXCR, one entry per CDR3 protein. The sample lists 1 million to 1.2 million distinct CDR3 sequences; more than 30% were seen once. The study, taken as a whole, reports: Per million T cells, TCR beta diversity dropped about linearly as age rose.

The authors extracted at least 5.5 micrograms of total RNA per sample. Germline lookup yields CDR1 LGHDT and CDR2 YNNKEL (reference sequence). This CDR3 is built from 20 residues. This clonotype was detected once. Its specificity is not known. Sample: blood. The chain couples TRBV3-1 to TRBJ2-4; TRBD2 matches at 12 bases. The J call is in doubt because the DNA end fits TRBJ2-7 better. The origin of this receptor is a young man in good health. The CDR3 loop is CASSQALYLTSGRALNEQYF. In nucleotides, the CDR3 is TGTGCCAGCAGCCAAGCTCTCTATTTGACTAGCGGGAGAGCTCTAAACGAGCAGTACTTC.